This TCR beta chain was captured in a study of regulatory T cells in long-lasting Graves disease. The sample's time point: persistent/refractory GD, antithyroid drugs over 5 years with positive TRAb. PBMC RNA served as the TCR library source. This clonotype occurred many times. Its antigen is undetermined. To make TCR beta libraries, researchers used iRepertoire HTBI primers and Arm-PCR of CDR3 regions. TCRdb reprocessed the multiplex PCR reads via MiXCR and lists one record per CDR3 protein. Among about 430,000 distinct CDR3 sequences, roughly a fifth were seen once, and the ten largest hold 14%. Study-wide findings and caveats: Researchers reported studying only peripheral blood, not thyroid tissue. Less diverse TCR repertoires were seen in persistent Graves' patients than in newly diagnosed ones.

Germline CDR1 LGHDT, CDR2 YNNKEL (reference sequence). After removal of 4 bases from V and 7 bases from J, the junction contained 9 bases not matched to a gene. The CDR3 consists of 17 residues. This clonotype originated in a female donor with Graves disease. The chain combines TRBV3-1 with TRBJ2-2, with TRBD2 matching over 13 bases. This sample comprised peripheral blood mononuclear cells (PBMCs), obtained when the disease was refractory, from a patient treated with antithyroid drugs. The DNA of the CDR3 is TGTGCCAGCAGCCTTAGAGGACTAGCGGGAGAGGTCGGGGAGCTGTTTTTT. Amino acids: CASSLRGLAGEVGELFF.